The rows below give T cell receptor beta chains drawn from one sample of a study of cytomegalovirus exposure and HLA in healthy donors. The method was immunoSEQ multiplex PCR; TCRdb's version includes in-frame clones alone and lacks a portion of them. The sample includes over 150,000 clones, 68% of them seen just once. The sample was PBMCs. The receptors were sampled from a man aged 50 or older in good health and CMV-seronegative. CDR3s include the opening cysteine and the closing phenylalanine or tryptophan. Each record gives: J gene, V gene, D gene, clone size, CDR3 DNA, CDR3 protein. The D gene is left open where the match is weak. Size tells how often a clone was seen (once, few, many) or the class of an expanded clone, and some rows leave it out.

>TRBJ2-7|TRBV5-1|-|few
TGCGCCAGCAGCTTGGCTCCCGACAGGCCTTACGAGCAGTACTTC
CASSLAPDRPYEQYF
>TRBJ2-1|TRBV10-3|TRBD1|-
TGTGCCATCAGCGGACTCGGACAGGGGGATTTCTATGAGCAGTTCTTC
CAISGLGQGDFYEQFF
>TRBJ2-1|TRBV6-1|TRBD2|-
TGTGCCAGCAGTGGACTAGCGGGGGAGGCCTCCAAAGAGCAGTTCTTC
CASSGLAGEASKEQFF
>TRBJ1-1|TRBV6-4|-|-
TGTGCCAGCAGTGACTCGAGGGGGTATGACACTGAAGCTTTCTTT
CASSDSRGYDTEAFF
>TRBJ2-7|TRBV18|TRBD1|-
TGTGCCAGCTCACCCCCTGACAGGGAATCCCACGAGCAGTACTTC
CASSPPDRESHEQYF
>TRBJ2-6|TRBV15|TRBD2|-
TGTGCCACCAGCAGGGGACTAGCGGGGCCTGGGGCCAACGTCCTGACTTTC
CATSRGLAGPGANVLTF
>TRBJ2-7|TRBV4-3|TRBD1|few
TGCGCCAGCAGCCATGGGACAGGGAGCTCCTACGAGCAGTACTTC
CASSHGTGSSYEQYF
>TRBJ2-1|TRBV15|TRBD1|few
TGTGCCACCAGCGGACTTTTCGGGGCAGGGGGCGGACCCAATGAGCAGTTCTTC
CATSGLFGAGGGPNEQFF
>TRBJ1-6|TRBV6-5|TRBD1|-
TGTGCCAGCAGTTACACCCAACAGGGGGGGAATTCACCCCTCCACTTT
CASSYTQQGGNSPLHF
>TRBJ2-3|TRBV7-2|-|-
TGTGCCAGCAGCTTAGTAGAGGTCACAGATACGCAGTATTTT
CASSLVEVTDTQYF
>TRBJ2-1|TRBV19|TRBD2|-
TGTGCCAGTAGTACCTGGACTAGCGGGGGGAATAATGAGCAGTTCTTC
CASSTWTSGGNNEQFF
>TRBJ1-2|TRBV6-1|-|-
TGTGCCAGCAGTGCAGGGCCGGGCCTTGGCTACACCTTC
CASSAGPGLGYTF
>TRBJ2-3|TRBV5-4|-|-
TGTGCCAGCAGCCCCCCCCGGACTATAGGGGATACGCAGTATTTT
CASSPPRTIGDTQYF
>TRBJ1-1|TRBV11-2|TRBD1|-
TGTGCCAGCAGCTTAGAATGGGGACAGATGAACACTGAAGCTTTCTTT
CASSLEWGQMNTEAFF
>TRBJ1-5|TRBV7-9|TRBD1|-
TGTGCCAGCAGCCATAGTACAGGGGAGAATCAGCCCCAGCATTTT
CASSHSTGENQPQHF
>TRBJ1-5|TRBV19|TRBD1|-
TGTGCCAGTAGTACCTTTACAGGGGTGGTGCGGCCCCAGCATTTT
CASSTFTGVVRPQHF
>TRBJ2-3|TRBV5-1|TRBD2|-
TGCGCCAGCAGCTTCCTAGCGGGGGCCCGCACAGATACGCAGTATTTT
CASSFLAGARTDTQYF
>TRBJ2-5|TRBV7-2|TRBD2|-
TGTGCCAGCAGCTTTAGCGGGGTCGATGGCCAGTACTTC
CASSFSGVDGQYF
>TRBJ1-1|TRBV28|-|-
TGTGCCAGCAATCCGGTTAACACTGAAGCTTTCTTT
CASNPVNTEAFF
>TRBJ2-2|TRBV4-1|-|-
TGCGCCAGCAGCCAAGAAACAGGGTCGCTCACCGGGGAGCTGTTTTTT
CASSQETGSLTGELFF
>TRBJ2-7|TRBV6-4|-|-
TGTGCCAGCAGTGAATCCCTCGAGGTCCTAAGCTCCTACGAGCAGTACTTC
CASSESLEVLSSYEQYF
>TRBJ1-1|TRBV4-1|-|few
TGCGCCAGCAGCCAAGTCACAGGGATGAACACTGAAGCTTTCTTT
CASSQVTGMNTEAFF
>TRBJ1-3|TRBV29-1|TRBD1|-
TGCAGCGCGACAGGGGGTTTCTCTGGAAACACCATATATTTT
CSATGGFSGNTIYF
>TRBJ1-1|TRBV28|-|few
TGTGCCAGCAGGGAGGTGAACACTGAAGCTTTCTTT
CASREVNTEAFF
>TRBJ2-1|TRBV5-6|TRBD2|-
TGTGCCAGCAGCTTGGGAGCTAGCGGGGGGTGGAGGACCTACAATGAGCAGTTCTTC
CASSLGASGGWRTYNEQFF
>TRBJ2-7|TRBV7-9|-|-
TGTGCCAGCAGCCCCGAGGGATTAAAAGCGGGCGAGCAGTACTTC
CASSPEGLKAGEQYF
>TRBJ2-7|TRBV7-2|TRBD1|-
TGTGCCAGCAGCTTGGGATGGACAGGATCCTACGAGCAGTACTTC
CASSLGWTGSYEQYF
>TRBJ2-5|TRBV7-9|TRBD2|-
TGTGCCAGCGGGAAGCGGGGGTCGTACCAAGAGACCCAGTACTTC
CASGKRGSYQETQYF
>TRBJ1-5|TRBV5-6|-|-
TGTGCCAGCAGCTTGGGACTTAGCAATCAGCCCCAGCATTTT
CASSLGLSNQPQHF
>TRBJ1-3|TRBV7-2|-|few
TGTGCCAGCAGCTCGAACACAGGGTTCGGAAACACCATATATTTT
CASSSNTGFGNTIYF
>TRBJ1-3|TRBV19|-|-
TGTGCCAGTATAGAGGGAGCTGGAAACACCATATATTTT
CASIEGAGNTIYF
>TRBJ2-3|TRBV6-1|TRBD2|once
TGTGCCAGCAGTGAAGGGGCGGGGGGGCACGGAGATACGCAGTATTTT
CASSEGAGGHGDTQYF
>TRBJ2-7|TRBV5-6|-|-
TGTGCCAGCAGCTTCCAGGGGACACTCTCCTACGAGCAGTACTTC
CASSFQGTLSYEQYF
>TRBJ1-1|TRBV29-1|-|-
TGCAGCGTGGGACAACAAATGAACACTGAAGCTTTCTTT
CSVGQQMNTEAFF
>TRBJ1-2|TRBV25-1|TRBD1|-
TGTGCCAGCGAACCGGGACAGGGGGGTCACGGCTACACCTTC
CASEPGQGGHGYTF
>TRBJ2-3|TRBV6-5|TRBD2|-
TGTGCCAGCAGTTACGGAGCGGGGGTCTCAGATACGCAGTATTTT
CASSYGAGVSDTQYF
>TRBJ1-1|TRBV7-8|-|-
TGTGCCAGCAGCTTAGTAAAAAACACTGAAGCTTTCTTT
CASSLVKNTEAFF
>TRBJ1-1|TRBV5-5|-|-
TGTGCCAGCAGCTTAACAGGGAACACTGAAGCTTTCTTT
CASSLTGNTEAFF
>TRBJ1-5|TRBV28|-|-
TGTGCCAGCAGCTTACCTCTCGCCAGACAGCCCCAGCATTTT
CASSLPLARQPQHF
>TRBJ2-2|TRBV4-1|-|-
TGCGCCAGCAGCCAAGCCTCGGGGTCCGCGAACACCGGGGAGCTGTTTTTT
CASSQASGSANTGELFF
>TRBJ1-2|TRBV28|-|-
TGTGCCAGCACGGGAGGGACTCGTGGCTACACCTTC
CASTGGTRGYTF
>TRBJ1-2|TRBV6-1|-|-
TGTGCCAGCAGTGATCGGGACAAAGCTAACTATGGCTACACCTTC
CASSDRDKANYGYTF
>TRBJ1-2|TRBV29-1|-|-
TGCAGCGTTGACAGGGGAGGGTATGGCTACACCTTC
CSVDRGGYGYTF
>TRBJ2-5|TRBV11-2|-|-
TGTGCCAGCAGCTTAGATAGAGGGGGAGAGACCCAGTACTTC
CASSLDRGGETQYF
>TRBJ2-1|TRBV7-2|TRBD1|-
TGTGCCAGCAGCTCGGGGACAGGGGCCATTGAGCAGTTCTTC
CASSSGTGAIEQFF
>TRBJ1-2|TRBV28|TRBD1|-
TGTGCCAGCAGTTCTATCAACAGGGGACAGGGCTATGGCTACACCTTC
CASSSINRGQGYGYTF
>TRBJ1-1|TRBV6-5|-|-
TGTGCCAGCAGCCCTGATCAGCGGAACACTGAAGCTTTCTTT
CASSPDQRNTEAFF
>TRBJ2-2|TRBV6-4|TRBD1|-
TGTGCCAGCAGTGCCGTACAGGGGACCGGGGAGCTGTTTTTT
CASSAVQGTGELFF
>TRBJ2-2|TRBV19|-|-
TGTGCCAGTAGTACAATGACAGGCGGGGAGCTGTTTTTT
CASSTMTGGELFF